These T cell receptor beta chains were read from a single sample in a study of blood T cell repertoires in COVID-19. TCRdb's table, derived via immunoSEQ multiplex PCR, lists solely in-frame clones and lacks some. This table has about 81,000 clones, roughly 91% appearing once. The sequenced sample consisted of peripheral blood. The receptors come from a woman between 45 and 60 years old in a cohort sampled during active COVID-19. CDR3s include the opening cysteine and the closing phenylalanine or tryptophan. The D gene is left open where the match is weak. Expanded clones are given a class, and other clones once, few, many or no size at all.

>TRBJ2-1|TRBV2|-|-
CASSASSYEQFF
TGTGCCAGCAGTGCAAGTAGCTATGAGCAGTTCTTC
>TRBJ2-1|TRBV20-1|TRBD1|-
CSAERGQLLFF
TGCAGTGCTGAACGGGGACAGCTTCTTTTCTTC
>TRBJ1-1|TRBV6-5|TRBD1|-
CASSYNYRGTEAFF
TGTGCCAGCAGTTACAACTACAGGGGCACTGAAGCTTTCTTT
>TRBJ1-1|TRBV28|TRBD1|-
CASSFPGQGYTEAFF
TGTGCCAGCAGTTTCCCGGGACAGGGATACACTGAAGCTTTCTTT
>TRBJ1-2|TRBV7-9|TRBD1|-
CASSLEGQGYTYGYTF
TGTGCCAGCAGCTTAGAGGGACAGGGATATACCTATGGCTACACCTTC
>TRBJ2-7|TRBV28|-|-
CASSSSHYEQYF
TGTGCCAGCAGTTCAAGCCACTACGAGCAGTACTTC
>TRBJ2-7|TRBV28|TRBD2|-
CASSLGGGTYEQYF
TGTGCCAGCAGTTTAGGGGGGGGTACCTACGAGCAGTACTTC
>TRBJ1-2|TRBV5-6|-|few
CASSSPRGAHGYTF
TGTGCCAGCAGCTCGCCCCGGGGGGCCCATGGCTACACCTTC
>TRBJ2-5|TRBV9|-|-
CASSVGSVQETQYF
TGTGCCAGCAGCGTAGGTAGCGTTCAAGAGACCCAGTACTTC
>TRBJ2-3|TRBV7-9|TRBD2|-
CASSPGLADTDTQYF
TGTGCCAGCAGTCCCGGACTAGCCGACACAGATACGCAGTATTTT
>TRBJ2-5|TRBV29-1|-|-
CSVVFGQETQYF
TGCAGCGTTGTATTCGGTCAAGAGACCCAGTACTTC
>TRBJ1-1|TRBV14|-|-
CASSRVGGNTEAFF
TGTGCCAGCAGCCGGGTAGGGGGGAACACTGAAGCTTTCTTT
>TRBJ2-3|TRBV13|-|-
CASSLGLGTFPSTDTQYF
TGTGCCAGCAGCTTAGGCCTAGGGACTTTCCCGAGCACAGATACGCAGTATTTT
>TRBJ2-1|TRBV24-1|TRBD2|-
CATSDPLAGVGNEQFF
TGTGCCACCAGTGACCCGCTAGCGGGAGTAGGCAATGAGCAGTTCTTC
>TRBJ1-2|TRBV10-3|-|-
CAISESAYGYTF
TGTGCCATCAGTGAGTCAGCCTATGGCTACACCTTC
>TRBJ2-7|TRBV3-1/TRBV3-2|TRBD1|-
CASSQSGTGYHEQYF
TGTGCCAGCAGCCAGAGCGGGACAGGGTACCACGAGCAGTACTTC
>TRBJ2-7|TRBV28|-|-
CASSSQGLEQYF
TGTGCCAGCAGTTCCCAGGGGTTGGAGCAGTACTTC
>TRBJ1-4|TRBV18|-|once
CASSPGGSEKLFF
TGTGCCAGCTCACCAGGTGGCTCGGAAAAACTGTTTTTT
>TRBJ1-2|TRBV4-1|TRBD1|-
CASSPPPGTGVAYGYTF
TGCGCCAGCAGCCCACCCCCCGGGACAGGGGTTGCCTATGGCTACACCTTC
>TRBJ2-1|TRBV7-3|TRBD2|-
CASSYAIKAGEGNEQFF
TGTGCCAGCAGCTACGCCATCAAAGCGGGAGAGGGCAATGAGCAGTTCTTC
>TRBJ2-5|TRBV14|-|-
CASSQGGSGGETQYF
TGTGCCAGCAGCCAAGGAGGAAGCGGCGGGGAGACCCAGTACTTC
>TRBJ2-1|TRBV7-9|TRBD1|-
CASSLGGGQGYNEQFF
TGTGCCAGCAGCTTAGGAGGTGGACAGGGGTACAATGAGCAGTTCTTC
>TRBJ1-1|TRBV5-5|TRBD1|-
CASSGTTGEFEAFF
TGTGCCAGCAGCGGGACGACAGGGGAGTTCGAAGCTTTCTTT
>TRBJ2-7|TRBV28|TRBD1|-
CASSPMTGARNEQYF
TGTGCCAGCAGTCCGATGACAGGGGCGCGAAACGAGCAGTACTTC
>TRBJ1-2|TRBV24-1|-|-
CATTRNYGYTF
TGTGCCACCACCAGGAACTATGGCTACACCTTC
>TRBJ2-1|TRBV7-2|TRBD2|-
CASSPSGRSYNEQFF
TGTGCCAGCAGTCCTAGCGGTCGTTCCTACAATGAGCAGTTCTTC
>TRBJ2-7|TRBV19|-|-
CASRKQTGSYEQYF
TGTGCCAGTAGGAAACAGACAGGTTCCTACGAGCAGTACTTC
>TRBJ1-6|TRBV19|TRBD1|-
CASSMWGTGTVNNSPLHF
TGTGCCAGTAGTATGTGGGGGACAGGGACCGTTAATAATTCACCCCTCCACTTT
>TRBJ1-3|TRBV9|-|-
CASSVGPSGRNTIYF
TGTGCCAGCAGCGTAGGACCCTCGGGTCGGAACACCATATATTTT
>TRBJ2-1|TRBV10-2|TRBD2|-
CASSESGREGLYYNEQFF
TGCGCCAGCAGTGAGTCCGGTCGGGAGGGACTTTATTACAATGAGCAGTTCTTC
>TRBJ1-4|TRBV3-1/TRBV3-2|-|-
CASSQVRSKLFF
TGTGCCAGCAGCCAAGTACGGTCTAAACTGTTTTTT
>TRBJ2-1|TRBV5-1|TRBD2|-
CASRTSGLSSYNEQFF
TGCGCCAGCAGGACTAGCGGGCTTAGCTCCTACAATGAGCAGTTCTTC
>TRBJ2-5|TRBV5-1|TRBD1|once
CASSPGQQETQYF
TGCGCCAGCAGCCCGGGACAGCAAGAGACCCAGTACTTC
>TRBJ2-6|TRBV5-5|-|-
CASTTGHSGANVLTF
TGTGCCTCAACAACAGGGCACTCTGGGGCCAACGTCCTGACTTTC
>TRBJ2-3|TRBV11-3|TRBD2|-
CASSSGTSGRGPDTQYF
TGTGCCAGCAGTTCAGGGACTAGCGGGAGAGGACCAGATACGCAGTATTTT
>TRBJ2-7|TRBV27|-|-
CASKANQGRGSYEQYF
TGTGCCAGCAAGGCCAATCAGGGGAGGGGGTCCTACGAGCAGTACTTC
>TRBJ2-7|TRBV4-1|-|-
CASSQGAGIFYEQYF
TGCGCCAGCAGCCAAGGCGCAGGGATCTTTTACGAGCAGTACTTC
>TRBJ2-5|TRBV19|TRBD2|-
CASSQTSGRAETQYF
TGTGCCAGTAGTCAGACTAGCGGGAGAGCTGAGACCCAGTACTTC
>TRBJ1-2|TRBV6-5|-|-
CASTRDYGYTF
TGTGCCAGCACCAGGGACTATGGCTACACCTTC
>TRBJ2-7|TRBV6-5|-|-
CASLVGVEQYF
TGTGCCAGCCTGGTCGGTGTCGAGCAGTACTTC
>TRBJ2-4|TRBV5-4|-|-
CASSLGLSENIQYF
TGTGCCAGCAGCTTGGGACTATCCGAAAACATTCAGTACTTC